Listed here are 2 T cell receptor beta chains from one sample, sequenced in a study of blood T cell repertoires in COVID-19. Profiled with immunoSEQ multiplex PCR; TCRdb holds only in-frame clones, not every one. The data contain roughly 150,000 clones, approximately 75% of them seen just once; the ten biggest clones take up roughly 11%. The source material was peripheral blood. Receptor source: a human donor in a cohort sampled during active COVID-19.

The chain recombines TRBV28 with TRBJ1-4; D not resolved. V lost 8 bases and J 0 bases, leaving 7 bases between the germline ends. CDR3 length equals 13 residues. Looked up from germline, CDR1 is MDHEN and CDR2 is SYDVKM. CDR3: CASGRTTNEKLFF. CDR3 in DNA: TGTGCCAGCGGGCGTACAACTAATGAAAAACTGTTTTTT.

The V gene is TRBV2, the J gene TRBJ2-2; 11 nucleotides line up with TRBD1. The CDR3 totals 15 residues. Unmatched junction bases numbered 5, after V lost 6 bases and J lost 5 bases. Germline CDR1 SNHLY, CDR2 FYNNEI. CDR3 coding DNA: TGTGCCAGCAGCGTCGGACAGGGGGCGACCGGGGAGCTGTTTTTT. It specifies CASSVGQGATGELFF. Drawing the rest from reference TRBV2 and TRBJ2-2, the complete variable domain is EPEVTQTPSHQVTQMGQEVILRCVPISNHLYFYWYRQILGQKVEFLVSFYNNEISEKSEIFDDQFSVERPDGSNFTLKIRSTKLEDSAMYFCASSVGQGATGELFFGEGSRLTVL.